These 27 T cell receptor beta chains were sequenced from one sample in a study of blood T cell repertoires in COVID-19. Libraries were prepared by immunoSEQ multiplex PCR; TCRdb keeps only in-frame clonotypes and omits some of them. The sample records approximately 300,000 clones, nearly 90% being singletons. The sample comprised PBMCs or T cells enriched from blood (not recorded which). The receptors stem from a woman aged 25 to 39 who had recovered from COVID-19.

This chain connects TRBV7-9 to TRBJ1-2; possibly TRBD1 for D (5 bases). CDR1 is SEHNR and CDR2 is FQNEAQ in the germline V gene (reference sequence). Between the trimmed V and J ends, which lost 2 bases and 5 bases, there was a span of 15 bases. CDR3 length: 15 residues. The chain's CDR3 is CASSLLRDSQYGYTF. The CDR3 nucleotides read TGTGCCAGCAGCTTACTTCGCGACAGCCAATATGGCTACACCTTC.

This clone was seen once. J is TRBJ2-1 and V is TRBV27; D perhaps matches TRBD2 (5 bases). From germline, CDR1 is MNHEY and CDR2 SMNVEV (reference sequence). Trimming left V 0 bases short and J 0 bases short, with 12 bases between. The CDR3 is 17 amino acids. CDR3 DNA sequence: TGTGCCAGCAGTTTATCGAGGGCTATCCGCTCCTACAATGAGCAGTTCTTC. Translating gives CASSLSRAIRSYNEQFF.

The V gene is TRBV5-1, the J gene TRBJ2-3; 8 bases align to TRBD2. The V gene's germline CDR1 is SGHRS and CDR2 YFSETQ. Trimming at V came to 0 bases and at J to 2 bases, leaving 5 bases not matched to a gene. CDR3 length: 16 amino acids. Here the CDR3 reads CASSLASGGATDTQYF. The CDR3 DNA follows: TGCGCCAGCAGCTTGGCCTCGGGGGGGGCCACAGATACGCAGTATTTT.

The genes are TRBV7-2 and TRBJ2-1, with D possibly matching TRBD1 (7 bases). The V end lost 5 bases, the J end lost 9 bases, and 17 bases lay between the germline ends. CDR1 and CDR2 (germline): SGHTA, FQGNSA. The CDR3 extends over 14 amino acids. Here the CDR3 reads CASSPGQWGAEQFF. CDR3 sequence (DNA): TGTGCCAGCAGCCCGGGACAGTGGGGGGCTGAGCAGTTCTTC.

This clone came up once. The chain uses TRBV14 and TRBJ1-6; TRBD1 matches at 7 bases. The CDR3 extends over 17 amino acids. Germline CDR1 is SGHDN and CDR2 is FVKESK. The V gene end was trimmed by 4 bases and the J gene end by 4 bases; junction bases not matched to a gene: 10. The CDR3 loop is CASSPTGEVAYNSPLHF. Written as DNA, the CDR3 is TGTGCCAGCAGCCCCACAGGGGAGGTGGCGTATAATTCACCCCTCCACTTT.

The chain uses TRBV2 and TRBJ2-1; TRBD2 might be the D (5 bases). CDR1 and CDR2 (germline): SNHLY, FYNNEI. CDR3 length: 11 residues. Trimming removed 7 bases at V and 8 bases at J, with 9 bases between. The CDR3 DNA is TGTGCCAGCAAAGCGGAGTATGAGCAGTTCTTC. This codes for CASKAEYEQFF.

V usage is TRBV12-3 or TRBV12-4 and J usage is TRBJ2-2, with a weak D call TRBD1 (5 bases). This CDR3 region has 13 residues. Trimming removed 6 bases from V and 6 bases from J, with 11 bases in between. This CDR3 reads CASSLQVSGELFF. Here the CDR3 DNA reads TGTGCCAGCAGCTTACAGGTCTCCGGGGAGCTGTTTTTT.

V usage is TRBV30 and J usage is TRBJ2-5, with 14 bases matching TRBD2. V was pared by 4 bases and J by 7 bases, with 5 bases of the junction left unmatched. Germline V CDR1 and CDR2: GTSNPN, SVGIG (reference sequence). The CDR3 is 14 residues long. The CDR3: CAWTPGTSGGTQYF. CDR3 bases: TGTGCCTGGACCCCCGGGACTAGCGGGGGGACCCAGTACTTC.

This chain joins TRBV12-2 and TRBJ1-5; TRBD1, the table's D call, lacks a check against the DNA. TRBV12-2 is given as a pseudogene. The CDR3 has 19 residues. The CDR3 DNA reads TGTGCAAGTCGACAACGGGACAGGGGTCTCCTTTATAGCAATCAGCCCCAGCATTTT. Translating it yields CASRQRDRGLLYSNQPQHF.

The chain joins TRBV30 to TRBJ1-2; 7 bases agree with TRBD1. The CDR3 sequence is 13 residues long. Germline V CDR1 and CDR2: GTSNPN, SVGIG (reference sequence). The V gene end was trimmed by 2 bases and the J gene end by 4 bases; junction bases not matched to a gene: 4. CDR3 DNA sequence: TGTGCCTGGAGTCAGGGGGTAACCTATGGCTACACCTTC. This translates into CAWSQGVTYGYTF.

This chain uses TRBV30 with TRBJ1-1, with no clear D. The CDR3 has 12 amino acids. Germline lookup yields CDR1 GTSNPN and CDR2 SVGIG (reference sequence). V was pared by 5 bases and J by 2 bases, with 9 bases between. The CDR3 protein is CAWGDTNTEAFF. As DNA, the CDR3 is TGTGCCTGGGGTGACACTAACACTGAAGCTTTCTTT.

V is TRBV7-9 and J is TRBJ1-3; D remains ambiguous. V was clipped by 1 base and J by 4 bases, with 11 bases between them. The CDR3 totals 15 residues. Germline V CDR1 and CDR2: SEHNR, FQNEAQ (reference sequence). CDR3 protein: CASSLGEARGNTIYF. The CDR3, as DNA: TGTGCCAGCAGCTTAGGGGAGGCGAGGGGAAACACCATATATTTT.

This clone has more than one count but fewer than ten. The V gene is TRBV7-3, the J gene TRBJ1-2, with a weak D call TRBD1 (6 bases). V lost 4 bases to trimming and J lost 4 bases, with 31 bases between them. Germline V gives CDR1 SGHTA, CDR2 FQGTGA. The CDR3 is 20 residues long. In nucleotides, the CDR3 is TGTGCCAGCAGCTCCGATGAGCTCGGACAGCCTTACCCCTTTGGCTATGGCTACACCTTC. It yields the protein CASSSDELGQPYPFGYGYTF.

V usage is TRBV6-5 and J usage is TRBJ1-4, with D possibly being TRBD1 (5 bases). The CDR3 runs to 14 residues. Per the germline V gene, CDR1 is MNHEY and CDR2 is SVGAGI. The germline V and J ends were trimmed by 7 bases and 8 bases, with 17 bases remaining between them. CDR3 loop: CASTLLGAFEKLFF. CDR3 nucleotide sequence: TGTGCCAGCACCCTGTTAGGGGCCTTCGAAAAACTGTTTTTT.

This sequence joins TRBV11-2 and TRBJ2-7; TRBD1 agrees at 12 bases. Per germline, CDR1 SGHAT and CDR2 FQNNGV. The CDR3 totals 15 residues. V lost 2 bases, J lost 4 bases, and 3 bases stayed unmatched. This chain's CDR3 is CASSLPGQGAYEQYF. CDR3 coding DNA: TGTGCCAGCAGCTTACCGGGACAGGGGGCTTACGAGCAGTACTTC. Using reference TRBV11-2 and TRBJ2-7 for the parts outside the CDR3, the full variable domain is EAGVAQSPRYKIIEKRQSVAFWCNPISGHATLYWYQQILGQGPKLLIQFQNNGVVDDSQLPKDRFSAERLKGVDSTLKIQPAKLEDSAVYLCASSLPGQGAYEQYFGPGTRLTVT.

The chain combines TRBV27 with TRBJ1-6; TRBD1 is a possible D gene (6 bases). V was clipped by 0 bases and J by 3 bases, with 9 bases between them. Germline V gene data show CDR1 as MNHEY and CDR2 as SMNVEV (reference sequence). The CDR3 runs 16 residues. CDR3 protein: CASSLSGGLYNSPLHF. CDR3 sequence (DNA): TGTGCCAGCAGTTTATCAGGGGGTCTCTATAATTCACCCCTCCACTTT.

The chain recombines TRBV3-1 (or the pseudogene TRBV3-2) with TRBJ2-2; a possible D gene is TRBD2 (7 bases). The V and J ends lost 1 base and 2 bases respectively, with 14 bases between them. Germline values: CDR1 LGHDT, CDR2 YNNKEL (reference sequence). The CDR3 is 17 residues long. CDR3 amino acids: CASSQGSAGANTGELFF. CDR3 coding DNA: TGTGCCAGCAGCCAAGGGTCCGCGGGGGCTAACACCGGGGAGCTGTTTTTT.

The rearrangement uses TRBV9 and TRBJ1-2; TRBD1 matches 8 bases. CDR1 SGDLS and CDR2 YYNGEE come from the germline V gene. The CDR3 spans 15 residues. The V segment lost 3 bases and the J segment 5 bases; nucleotides outside the gene matches: 9. CDR3 DNA sequence: TGTGCCAGCAGCGCCGGGGCAGGGGGCGGGTATGGCTACACCTTC. Amino acids: CASSAGAGGGYGYTF. The full variable domain, with the rest looked up from reference TRBV9 and TRBJ1-2, is DSGVTQTPKHLITATGQRVTLRCSPRSGDLSVYWYQQSLDQGLQFLIQYYNGEERAKGNILERFSAQQFPDLHSELNLSSLELGDSALYFCASSAGAGGGYGYTFGSGTRLTVV.

DNA of the CDR3: TGTGCCAGCAGTTACCTGGAGGGGCAGGGCCTCCACTTT. Protein: CASSYLEGQGLHF. The gene calls are TRBV6-5 and TRBJ1-6, with D possibly matching TRBD1 (5 bases). In germline, CDR1 is MNHEY, CDR2 SVGAGI. The CDR3 has 13 amino acids. V was trimmed by 2 bases and J by 15 bases, leaving 14 bases between them.

The chain carries TRBV6-5 and TRBJ1-2, with D maybe TRBD1 (6 bases). The germline V and J ends were trimmed by 7 bases and 5 bases, with 14 bases remaining between them. The CDR3 totals 13 residues. Germline values: CDR1 MNHEY, CDR2 SVGAGI. The CDR3 reads CASMLGRGYGYTF. The CDR3 DNA follows: TGTGCCAGCATGCTGGGCAGGGGATATGGCTACACCTTC.

This chain connects TRBV10-3 to TRBJ1-6, with D possibly being TRBD1 (5 bases). This CDR3 comprises 14 residues. Trimming stripped 6 bases from V and 5 bases from J, with 11 bases between. The germline gives CDR1 ENHRY, CDR2 SYGVKD. CDR3 sequence (DNA): TGTGCCATCAGCGACACAGGTGATAATTCACCCCTCCACTTT. This sequence encodes CAISDTGDNSPLHF.

The rearrangement links TRBV3-1 (or the pseudogene TRBV3-2) to TRBJ2-5, with D perhaps TRBD2 (6 bases). Germline CDR1 reads LGHDT; CDR2 reads YNNKEL (reference sequence). The CDR3 covers 13 residues. Trimming removed 5 bases from V and 7 bases from J, with 14 bases in between. This CDR3 is CASSADYSGTQYF. As DNA, the CDR3 is TGTGCCAGCAGCGCGGACTACTCAGGGACCCAGTACTTC.

The chain links TRBV5-1 to TRBJ2-6, with TRBD1 matching 7 bases. CDR3 length: 15 residues. Per germline, CDR1 SGHRS and CDR2 YFSETQ. Trimming at V came to 4 bases and at J to 2 bases, leaving 3 bases not matched to a gene. In nucleotides, the CDR3 is TGCGCCAGCAGCATGGACAGGACTGGGGCCAACGTCCTGACTTTC. Translating gives CASSMDRTGANVLTF.

V usage is TRBV5-6 and J usage is TRBJ2-7, with 12 bases lining up with TRBD1. The ends lost 4 bases at V and 5 bases at J; junction bases unmatched: 4. CDR1 is SGHDT and CDR2 is YYEEEE in the germline V gene. CDR3 length: 14 residues. The CDR3 DNA reads as TGTGCCAGCAGCCGCCGGGACAGGGGGCACGAGCAGTACTTC. Protein sequence: CASSRRDRGHEQYF.

The chain recombines TRBV7-2 with TRBJ2-3; the match to TRBD2 covers 13 bases. The CDR3 is 16 residues long. The germline CDR1 and CDR2 sequences are SGHTA and FQGNSA. V lost 5 bases, J lost 2 bases, and 4 bases stayed unmatched. The CDR3 DNA sequence: TGTGCCAGCAGCAAGACTAGCGGGGGGAACACAGATACGCAGTATTTT. It codes for CASSKTSGGNTDTQYF.

J is TRBJ1-3 and V is TRBV19; 10 bases line up with TRBD1. This CDR3 is 13 amino acids long. The V gene's germline CDR1 is LNHDA and CDR2 SQIVND (reference sequence). J gave up 8 bases and V 6 bases, and 4 bases lay outside the gene matches. DNA for the CDR3: TGTGCCAGTAGCCGGGACAGGGGAGACACCATATATTTT. Protein: CASSRDRGDTIYF.

The V call is TRBV28, the J call TRBJ2-5, with D perhaps matching TRBD2 (6 bases). The germline V and J ends were trimmed by 5 bases and 5 bases, with 15 bases remaining between them. The CDR3 is 14 residues long. The germline CDR1 and CDR2 sequences are MDHEN and SYDVKM. CDR3 protein: CASSDTIGRETQYF. The DNA of the CDR3 is TGTGCCAGCAGTGACACGATTGGGAGGGAGACCCAGTACTTC. Combining the CDR3 with reference TRBV28 and TRBJ2-5 gives the whole variable domain DVKVTQSSRYLVKRTGEKVFLECVQDMDHENMFWYRQDPGLGLRLIYFSYDVKMKEKGDIPEGYSVSREKKERFSLILESASTNQTSMYLCASSDTIGRETQYFGPGTRLLVL.